The 23 T cell receptor beta chains presented below share a single source sample, sequenced in a study of cytomegalovirus exposure and HLA in healthy donors. With 60 Vbeta and 13 Jbeta primers, the PCR was carried out. Profiled with immunoSEQ multiplex PCR; TCRdb holds only in-frame clones, not every one. The profile shows about 190,000 clones, roughly 73% of them singletons. Sequenced: PBMCs. Receptor source: a woman in her thirties in good health and CMV-seropositive.

This clone has a handful of counts. V usage is TRBV19 and J usage is TRBJ2-3, with 7 bases matching TRBD2. This CDR3 has 15 residues. Germline CDR1 and CDR2: LNHDA and SQIVND (reference sequence). J gave up 2 bases and V 7 bases, and 9 bases lay outside the gene matches. The CDR3 nucleotides read TGTGCCAGTAACTCTCCGGGGGGTAACACAGATACGCAGTATTTT. This sequence encodes CASNSPGGNTDTQYF.

The V and J genes are TRBV21-1 and TRBJ2-5; TRBD2, the table's D call, was not compared with the DNA. TRBV21-1 corresponds to a pseudogene. This CDR3 is 17 amino acids long. The CDR3, as DNA: TGTGCCAGCAGAGAACTAGCGGGGCTTAGTGGGGAAGAGACCCAGTACTTC. Translating gives CASRELAGLSGEETQYF.

The chain combines TRBV5-1 with TRBJ2-5, with 7 bases lining up with TRBD2. The CDR3 sequence is 16 residues long. Germline loops: CDR1 SGHRS, CDR2 YFSETQ. J was trimmed by 6 bases and V by 4 bases; bases with no gene match: 15. The CDR3 nucleotides are TGCGCCAGCAGCCTTACTGAGACTAGCCACCCCAAGACCCAGTACTTC. Protein product: CASSLTETSHPKTQYF.

V and J are TRBV4-3 and TRBJ2-1, with D perhaps TRBD2 (6 bases). Germline V gene data show CDR1 as LGHNA and CDR2 as YSLEER. Trimming shortened V by 1 base and J by 0 bases, and 16 bases separated the two germline ends. CDR3 length equals 18 residues. CDR3 protein: CASSQVGTLKSSYNEQFF. The CDR3 DNA sequence: TGCGCCAGCAGCCAAGTAGGGACTCTTAAAAGCTCCTACAATGAGCAGTTCTTC.

CDR3 nucleotides: TGTGCCAGCAGCCCACTGGGGGCGAGCTATGGCTACACCTTC. This codes for CASSPLGASYGYTF. V is TRBV7-6 and J is TRBJ1-2, with D possibly TRBD1 on 6 matching bases. Germline loops: CDR1 SGHVS, CDR2 FNYEAQ. The germline V and J ends were trimmed by 5 bases and 4 bases, with 14 bases remaining between them. This CDR3 comprises 14 residues. Complete variable domain (other parts from reference TRBV7-6 and TRBJ1-2): GAGVSQSPRYKVTKRGQDVALRCDPISGHVSLYWYRQALGQGPEFLTYFNYEAQQDKSGLPNDRFSAERPEGSISTLTIQRTEQRDSAMYRCASSPLGASYGYTFGSGTRLTVV.

V and J are TRBV19 and TRBJ2-3; D unclear. There are 13 residues in the CDR3. Looked up from germline, CDR1 is LNHDA and CDR2 is SQIVND (reference sequence). Deletions cut 4 bases from V and 6 bases from J, with 11 bases between. The CDR3 DNA follows: TGTGCCAGTAGTACGACACCTTTGGATACGCAGTATTTT. Translation: CASSTTPLDTQYF.

CDR3 amino acids: CSAITGGREEYF. CDR3 sequence (DNA): TGCAGCGCCATAACAGGGGGCCGGGAAGAGTACTTC. V and J are TRBV29-1 and TRBJ2-4; TRBD1 agrees at 9 bases. The V and J ends lost 7 bases and 14 bases, in that order; junction bases with no gene match: 12. The CDR3 is 12 amino acids. From germline, CDR1 is SQVTM and CDR2 ANQGSEA.

This chain joins TRBV5-1 and TRBJ2-7; 7 bases are a match to TRBD1. The CDR3 extends over 14 amino acids. Germline CDR1 SGHRS, CDR2 YFSETQ. Unmatched junction bases numbered 8, after V lost 8 bases and J lost 0 bases. CDR3 in amino acids: CASAPDRVSYEQYF. CDR3 DNA: TGCGCCAGTGCCCCCGACAGGGTCTCCTACGAGCAGTACTTC.

The V call is TRBV12-2, the J call TRBJ1-6; the table gives TRBD1 as D, unverified against the DNA. TRBV12-2 is designated a pseudogene. This CDR3 is 12 amino acids long. This CDR3 is CASRQPPAPLHF. The CDR3 region has the DNA TGTGCAAGTCGACAACCCCCAGCACCCCTCCACTTT.

This clone appeared a single time. The genes are TRBV5-1 and TRBJ2-5, with 9 nucleotides matching TRBD2. The CDR3 is 16 amino acids. CDR1 is SGHRS and CDR2 is YFSETQ in the germline V gene. The trim removed 0 bases at V and 5 bases at J, leaving 8 bases unmatched. The CDR3 is CASSLAPAGGGETQYF. CDR3 nucleotides: TGCGCCAGCAGCTTGGCCCCAGCGGGGGGAGGGGAGACCCAGTACTTC.

The chain carries TRBV25-1 and TRBJ2-7; no reliable D call. The V end was cut by 6 bases, the J end by 2 bases, with 5 bases between. The CDR3 consists of 11 residues. Germline V gene lookup returns CDR1 MGHDK and CDR2 SYGVNS. Here the CDR3 reads CASRIAYEQYF. In DNA, the CDR3 is TGTGCCAGCAGAATCGCCTACGAGCAGTACTTC.

This clone showed up just once. The rearrangement joins TRBV18 to TRBJ2-2; D call uncertain. The CDR3 has 14 amino acids. The V end lost 8 bases, the J end lost 0 bases, and 10 bases lay between the germline ends. Germline V gene lookup returns CDR1 KGHSH and CDR2 LQKENI. The CDR3 DNA is TGTGCCAGCAGCACGAAAACGAACACCGGGGAGCTGTTTTTT. Translation: CASSTKTNTGELFF.

This clone was observed a few times. This chain links TRBV30 with TRBJ1-4; no firm D call. The CDR3 is 15 residues long. V lost 2 bases to trimming and J lost 0 bases, with 10 bases between them. The germline CDR1 and CDR2 sequences are GTSNPN and SVGIG (reference sequence). CDR3 nucleotide sequence: TGTGCCTGGAGTAATCTGAGGGCAACTAATGAAAAACTGTTTTTT. Protein sequence: CAWSNLRATNEKLFF.

The chain combines TRBV18 with TRBJ2-3; 10 nucleotides agree with TRBD2. Germline CDR1 and CDR2: KGHSH and LQKENI. V was clipped by 2 bases and J by 0 bases; unmatched bases: 5. The CDR3 runs to 17 residues. The CDR3 spells CASSPILTSGSTDTQYF. CDR3 nucleotides: TGTGCCAGCTCACCAATTTTGACTAGCGGGAGCACAGATACGCAGTATTTT.

The rearrangement joins TRBV7-2 to TRBJ2-1; 13 bases align to TRBD2. V gave up 4 bases and J gave up 3 bases; unmatched junction bases: 6. This CDR3 region has 17 residues. Germline CDR1 SGHTA, CDR2 FQGNSA. The CDR3: CASSSRTSGSGYNEQFF. CDR3 bases: TGTGCCAGCAGCTCCCGGACTAGCGGGAGCGGCTACAATGAGCAGTTCTTC.

The rearrangement links TRBV27 to TRBJ2-3; TRBD2 aligns across 7 bases. There are 14 residues in the CDR3. Germline CDR1 and CDR2: MNHEY and SMNVEV (reference sequence). With 3 bases clipped from V and 3 bases from J, the junction kept 3 bases outside the gene matches. This CDR3 is CASSFGRATDTQYF. The CDR3 region has the DNA TGTGCCAGCAGTTTTGGGAGGGCGACAGATACGCAGTATTTT.

A few counts support this clone. J is TRBJ1-5 and V is TRBV19; D not resolved. Trimming took off 5 bases at V and 5 bases at J, with 10 bases between the two ends. Germline values: CDR1 LNHDA, CDR2 SQIVND (reference sequence). This CDR3 comprises 13 residues. CDR3 sequence (DNA): TGTGCCAGTAGTCCCCAGGCTGATCAGCCCCAGCATTTT. This translates into CASSPQADQPQHF.

The chain is built from TRBV11-3 and TRBJ1-1; tentatively, D is TRBD1 (6 bases). Germline V CDR1 and CDR2: SGHNT, YENEEA. This CDR3 has 13 residues. V lost 0 bases and J 9 bases, leaving 11 bases between the germline ends. CDR3 residues: CASSLEQGSQAFF. In nucleotides, the CDR3 is TGTGCCAGCAGCTTAGAGCAGGGGTCCCAAGCTTTCTTT. Filled out from reference TRBV11-3 and TRBJ1-1, the complete variable domain reads EAGVVQSPRYKIIEKKQPVAFWCNPISGHNTLYWYLQNLGQGPELLIRYENEEAVDDSQLPKDRFSAERLKGVDSTLKIQPAELGDSAVYLCASSLEQGSQAFFGQGTRLTVV.

This clone turned up a few times. The CDR3 spells CASSQRDREQTQYF. In DNA form, the CDR3 reads TGTGCCAGCAGCCAGAGGGACAGGGAACAGACCCAGTACTTC. The chain recombines TRBV5-4 with TRBJ2-5, with TRBD1 identical over 9 bases. J was trimmed by 6 bases and V by 4 bases; bases with no gene match: 7. Germline loops: CDR1 SGHNT, CDR2 YYREEE (reference sequence). The CDR3 contains 14 residues.

The chain couples TRBV14 to TRBJ2-7; TRBD2 aligns across 8 bases. With V trimmed by 1 base and J by 4 bases, 6 bases remained unmatched. CDR1 and CDR2 from the germline V gene are SGHDN and FVKESK. CDR3 length: 15 amino acids. CDR3 bases: TGTGCCAGCAGCCAAGGTAGTAGCGGGACATACGAGCAGTACTTC. This sequence encodes CASSQGSSGTYEQYF. Combining the CDR3 with reference TRBV14 and TRBJ2-7 gives the whole variable domain EAGVTQFPSHSVIEKGQTVTLRCDPISGHDNLYWYRRVMGKEIKFLLHFVKESKQDESGMPNNRFLAERTGGTYSTLKVQPAELEDSGVYFCASSQGSSGTYEQYFGPGTRLTVT.

The CDR3 sequence: CASSLWGPKTSGRYEQYF. Here the CDR3 DNA reads TGTGCCAGCAGTTTATGGGGGCCGAAGACTAGCGGGAGATACGAGCAGTACTTC. V gene TRBV28 combines with J gene TRBJ2-7; 12 bases fit TRBD2. CDR3 length: 18 amino acids. After removal of 0 bases from V and 4 bases from J, the junction contained 10 bases not matched to a gene. Looked up from germline, CDR1 is MDHEN and CDR2 is SYDVKM. Looking up the rest from reference TRBV28 and TRBJ2-7 gives the full variable domain: DVKVTQSSRYLVKRTGEKVFLECVQDMDHENMFWYRQDPGLGLRLIYFSYDVKMKEKGDIPEGYSVSREKKERFSLILESASTNQTSMYLCASSLWGPKTSGRYEQYFGPGTRLTVT.

The rearrangement joins TRBV10-3 to TRBJ2-1, with TRBD1 matching 7 bases. CDR3 length equals 12 residues. Germline assignment: CDR1 ENHRY and CDR2 SYGVKD. Trimming at V came to 7 bases and at J to 5 bases, leaving 2 bases not matched to a gene. Here the CDR3 reads CAIMGQHNEQFF. The CDR3 region has the DNA TGTGCCATCATGGGACAGCACAATGAGCAGTTCTTC.

V and J are TRBV7-9 and TRBJ2-3, with 7 bases fitting TRBD2. The junction had 9 bases not matched to a gene; V was cut back by 4 bases and J by 2 bases. Germline V gives CDR1 SEHNR, CDR2 FQNEAQ (reference sequence). The CDR3 sequence is 16 residues long. The CDR3 protein is CASSSLGEGFTDTQYF. In DNA form, the CDR3 reads TGTGCCAGCAGCTCCTTAGGGGAGGGGTTCACAGATACGCAGTATTTT.